The 30 T cell receptor beta chains below all came from one sample that was sequenced in a study of blood T cell repertoires in COVID-19. Assay used: immunoSEQ multiplex PCR; TCRdb lists only in-frame clones, some missing. The table lists approximately 300,000 clones, 80% to 95% of them singletons. The sequenced sample consisted of peripheral blood. The receptor source for this set is a woman aged 25 to 39 with COVID-19, enrolled during active disease.

V and J are TRBV10-3 and TRBJ2-7; no definite D call. Germline V CDR1 and CDR2: ENHRY, SYGVKD. V lost 3 bases and J 3 bases, leaving 3 bases between the germline ends. The CDR3 is 11 residues long. CDR3 DNA: TGTGCCATCAGTGATCACTACGAGCAGTACTTC. Translation gives CAISDHYEQYF.

The chain couples TRBV6-5 to TRBJ1-2; no firm D call. This CDR3 region has 14 residues. Deletions cut 10 bases from V and 5 bases from J, with 20 bases between. The germline V gene has CDR1 MNHEY and CDR2 SVGAGI. The chain's CDR3 is CATSPRPNSYGYTF. DNA of the CDR3: TGTGCCACCTCCCCTCGTCCCAATAGTTATGGCTACACCTTC.

The rearrangement joins TRBV19 to TRBJ2-5; TRBD2 aligns across 7 bases. V shed 2 bases and J 4 bases; nucleotides not matched to a gene: 7. Germline-derived CDR1 and CDR2 are LNHDA and SQIVND (reference sequence). CDR3 size: 15 residues. As DNA, the CDR3 is TGTGCCAGTAGTATAAAGGGGAGGGCAGGAGAGACCCAGTACTTC. Its translation: CASSIKGRAGETQYF.

J is TRBJ1-6 and V is TRBV28; no firm D call. Germline lookup yields CDR1 MDHEN and CDR2 SYDVKM. Trimming took off 10 bases at V and 14 bases at J, with 24 bases between the two ends. The CDR3 loop spans 14 amino acids. The CDR3 spells CATSHEGGRRTLHF. Here the CDR3 DNA reads TGTGCCACTTCACATGAGGGTGGGAGGCGGACCCTCCACTTT.

The V call is TRBV5-1, the J call TRBJ2-7; weak D call: TRBD1 (5 bases). Trimming removed 0 bases from V and 2 bases from J, with 12 bases in between. Germline lookup yields CDR1 SGHRS and CDR2 YFSETQ. The CDR3 spans 15 residues. CDR3 sequence (DNA): TGCGCCAGCAGCTTGGGGGGCGGAACCACCTACGAGCAGTACTTC. Translating it yields CASSLGGGTTYEQYF.

The gene calls are TRBV12-3 or TRBV12-4 and TRBJ1-2; tentatively, D is TRBD1 (6 bases). Deletions cut 5 bases from V and 5 bases from J, with 9 bases between. The CDR3 is 12 residues long. CDR3 region: CASSTGLYGYTF. In DNA form, the CDR3 reads TGTGCCAGCAGTACAGGGCTTTATGGCTACACCTTC.

This clone came up once. The chain couples TRBV30 to TRBJ1-1; no reliable D call. The CDR3 runs to 13 residues. The germline V gene encodes CDR1 GTSNPN and CDR2 SVGIG (reference sequence). The V end lost 2 bases, the J end lost 1 base, and 8 bases lay between the germline ends. The CDR3 region has the DNA TGTGCCTGGAGTCGCTCCGGGAACACTGAAGCTTTCTTT. Translating gives CAWSRSGNTEAFF.

This chain links TRBV2 with TRBJ2-7; 8 bases map to TRBD2. The CDR3 sequence is 12 residues long. CDR1 and CDR2 (germline): SNHLY, FYNNEI. The V and J ends lost 4 bases and 12 bases, in that order; junction bases with no gene match: 8. The DNA of the CDR3 is TGTGCCAGCAGTGGACTAGCGCCTCCCCCGTACTTC. Amino acids: CASSGLAPPPYF. The full variable domain, with the rest looked up from reference TRBV2 and TRBJ2-7, is EPEVTQTPSHQVTQMGQEVILRCVPISNHLYFYWYRQILGQKVEFLVSFYNNEISEKSEIFDDQFSVERPDGSNFTLKIRSTKLEDSAMYFCASSGLAPPPYFGPGTRLTVT.

V is TRBV10-3 and J is TRBJ1-5; TRBD1 aligns across 8 bases. The V gene end was trimmed by 6 bases and the J gene end by 4 bases; junction bases not matched to a gene: 5. This CDR3 region has 14 residues. Germline assignment: CDR1 ENHRY and CDR2 SYGVKD. The CDR3 protein is CAIRGQGWNQPQHF. The CDR3 DNA sequence: TGTGCCATCAGAGGACAGGGATGGAATCAGCCCCAGCATTTT.

This clone has a count of ten or more. V usage is TRBV4-3 and J usage is TRBJ2-7; 7 bases align to TRBD1. The CDR3 extends over 14 amino acids. Germline V lookup: CDR1 LGHNA, CDR2 YSLEER. After removal of 1 base from V and 5 bases from J, the junction contained 5 bases not matched to a gene. DNA for the CDR3: TGCGCCAGCAGCCAAGCGGCAGGGGGTAACGAGCAGTACTTC. Its translation: CASSQAAGGNEQYF.

V and J are TRBV29-1 and TRBJ1-1; D gene unclear. The length of the CDR3 is 13 residues. Per germline, CDR1 SQVTM and CDR2 ANQGSEA. V was trimmed by 6 bases and J by 0 bases, leaving 11 bases between them. The CDR3 DNA reads as TGCAGCGTCCCAGAGGGTATGAACACTGAAGCTTTCTTT. It yields the protein CSVPEGMNTEAFF.

The genes are TRBV2 and TRBJ1-1; 7 nucleotides agree with TRBD1. This CDR3 is built from 15 residues. The germline V gene encodes CDR1 SNHLY and CDR2 FYNNEI. The trim removed 6 bases at V and 1 base at J, leaving 8 bases unmatched. The CDR3 DNA sequence: TGTGCCAGCAGACTCCTGACAGGGCGGAACACTGAAGCTTTCTTT. Its protein is CASRLLTGRNTEAFF.

Here the CDR3 reads CASSAQVLGETQYF. The CDR3 DNA is TGTGCCAGCAGTGCCCAGGTGCTTGGGGAGACCCAGTACTTC. The V and J genes are TRBV28 and TRBJ2-5; D not resolved. CDR1 and CDR2 (germline): MDHEN, SYDVKM. This CDR3 region has 14 residues. The V end lost 5 bases, the J end lost 5 bases, and 15 bases lay between the germline ends.

V gene TRBV7-8 combines with J gene TRBJ2-7; 9 bases match TRBD2. The CDR3 has 17 amino acids. V trimming: 0 bases; J trimming: 0 bases; junction bases outside the gene matches: 6. CDR1 SGHVS and CDR2 FQNEAQ come from the germline V gene. CDR3 region: CASSLAPSSGSSYEQYF. In nucleotides, the CDR3 is TGTGCCAGCAGCTTAGCACCGAGTAGCGGGAGCTCCTACGAGCAGTACTTC.

The chain links TRBV28 to TRBJ2-3; D possibly corresponds to TRBD1 (6 bases). Germline values: CDR1 MDHEN, CDR2 SYDVKM. Trimming took 5 bases from V and 1 from J, leaving 19 bases between them. CDR3 length equals 17 residues. In nucleotides, the CDR3 is TGTGCCAGCAGTACAATGGGACATCTTAATGGCACAGATACGCAGTATTTT. This translates into CASSTMGHLNGTDTQYF.

The chain joins TRBV6-5 to TRBJ1-5; D possibly corresponds to TRBD1 (6 bases). From germline, CDR1 is MNHEY and CDR2 SVGAGI. The ends were cut back, 7 bases at V and 1 base at J, with 11 bases in the middle. The CDR3 has 14 amino acids. Here the CDR3 DNA reads TGTGCCAGCAAACGGACAGCCAGCAATCAGCCCCAGCATTTT. Translated, it gives CASKRTASNQPQHF.

The gene calls are TRBV2 and TRBJ2-2; tentative D call: TRBD2 (6 bases). The V gene lost 2 bases and the J gene lost 4 bases, with 11 bases spanning the gap. Germline-derived CDR1 and CDR2 are SNHLY and FYNNEI. The CDR3 contains 15 residues. This chain's CDR3 is CASSEQVGSTGELFF. The CDR3 DNA follows: TGTGCCAGCAGTGAACAGGTCGGGAGCACCGGGGAGCTGTTTTTT.

The CDR3 protein is CASSLEASGSAGLFF. The DNA of the CDR3 is TGTGCCAGCAGCTTGGAGGCTAGCGGGAGTGCGGGGCTGTTTTTT. V and J are TRBV5-4 and TRBJ2-2; 10 bases agree with TRBD2. The CDR3 totals 15 residues. The V and J ends lost 0 bases and 13 bases, in that order; junction bases with no gene match: 9. The germline V gene has CDR1 SGHNT and CDR2 YYREEE (reference sequence).

The gene calls are TRBV30 and TRBJ1-3, with TRBD1 as a possible D gene (6 bases). The CDR3 contains 17 residues. V lost 0 bases, J lost 0 bases, and 15 bases lay in between. In germline, CDR1 is GTSNPN, CDR2 SVGIG (reference sequence). The CDR3 region is CAWSVGGAGNSGNTIYF. In DNA form, the CDR3 reads TGTGCCTGGAGTGTGGGGGGGGCCGGGAACTCTGGAAACACCATATATTTT.

This chain uses TRBV30 with TRBJ2-1; D uncertain. The CDR3 totals 12 residues. CDR1 is GTSNPN, CDR2 SVGIG, per germline (reference sequence). V lost 2 bases and J lost 5, with 7 bases in between. The CDR3 sequence: CAWSPHHNEQFF. DNA of the CDR3: TGTGCCTGGAGTCCCCATCACAATGAGCAGTTCTTC.

This clone was detected only once. The genes are TRBV6-5 and TRBJ1-4, with 12 bases aligning to TRBD1. The CDR3 covers 15 residues. Germline CDR1 and CDR2: MNHEY and SVGAGI. Unmatched junction bases numbered 3, after V lost 8 bases and J lost 2 bases. CDR3 region: CASGTGGATNEKLFF. DNA of the CDR3: TGTGCCAGCGGGACAGGGGGCGCGACTAATGAAAAACTGTTTTTT.

This clone was seen only once. J is TRBJ1-4 and V is TRBV29-1; TRBD1 agrees at 8 bases. The CDR3 is 13 residues long. V was clipped by 4 bases and J by 10 bases; unmatched bases: 8. CDR1 and CDR2 from the germline V gene are SQVTM and ANQGSEA. The CDR3 is CSVAATGDGKLFF. The CDR3 DNA sequence: TGCAGCGTTGCAGCGACAGGGGACGGAAAACTGTTTTTT.

V gene TRBV6-1 combines with J gene TRBJ2-6; D is unclear. The CDR3 is 15 residues long. V lost 2 bases to trimming and J lost 1 base, with 6 bases between them. Germline V gene data show CDR1 as MNHNS and CDR2 as SASEGT. The CDR3 bases are TGTGCCAGCAGTGAACTCAGGTCTGGGGCCAACGTCCTGACTTTC. Translated: CASSELRSGANVLTF.

The CDR3 loop reads CASSWDRATDTQYF. The CDR3 coding sequence is TGTGCCAGCAGCTGGGACAGGGCGACAGATACGCAGTATTTT. J is TRBJ2-3 and V is TRBV2; 9 nucleotides align to TRBD1. Per the germline V gene, CDR1 is SNHLY and CDR2 is FYNNEI. The V and J ends lost 6 bases and 3 bases, in that order; junction bases with no gene match: 4. The CDR3 extends over 14 amino acids.

The chain links TRBV7-2 to TRBJ1-5; D is uncertain. This CDR3 is 13 amino acids long. V was cut by 1 base and J by 9 bases, with 10 bases left in between. Per germline, CDR1 SGHTA and CDR2 FQGNSA. The CDR3 coding sequence is TGTGCCAGCAGCTTAGATGAGGTTGTGCCCCAGCATTTT. The encoded protein is CASSLDEVVPQHF.

The CDR3 spells CASSILTGPLNSPLHF. The CDR3 DNA follows: TGTGCCAGCAGCATACTGACAGGCCCCCTAAATTCACCCCTCCACTTT. V usage is TRBV5-8 and J usage is TRBJ1-6, with D perhaps TRBD1 (6 bases). The CDR3 is 16 amino acids. Germline V lookup: CDR1 SGHTS, CDR2 YDEGEE. The germline V and J ends were trimmed by 4 bases and 7 bases, with 18 bases remaining between them.

The chain is built from TRBV6-6 and TRBJ2-5; 8 bases map to TRBD2. Per the germline V gene, CDR1 is MNHNY and CDR2 is SVGAGI (reference sequence). The CDR3 extends over 15 amino acids. Germline trimming cut 3 bases from V and 1 base from J; bases unmatched to any gene: 4. For the CDR3, the DNA is TGTGCCAGCAGTTATCTGGGGACTAGCCAAGAGACCCAGTACTTC. Translation: CASSYLGTSQETQYF.

The rearrangement links TRBV3-1 (or the pseudogene TRBV3-2) to TRBJ2-5, with 7 bases matching TRBD1. The germline gives CDR1 LGHDT, CDR2 YNNKEL (reference sequence). The CDR3 spans 15 residues. V was pared by 4 bases and J by 5 bases, with 10 bases of the junction left unmatched. CDR3 sequence: CASSRDSDRAETQYF. Written as DNA, the CDR3 is TGTGCCAGCAGCCGTGACTCTGACAGGGCTGAGACCCAGTACTTC.

J is TRBJ2-3 and V is TRBV29-1; D uncertain. The V end lost 5 bases, the J end lost 4 bases, and 7 bases lay between the germline ends. Germline CDR1 SQVTM, CDR2 ANQGSEA. The CDR3 runs 11 residues. This CDR3 reads CSVLNADTQYF. The CDR3 nucleotides read TGCAGCGTTCTTAATGCAGATACGCAGTATTTT.

The V call is TRBV27, the J call TRBJ1-6; D may be TRBD1 (6 bases). With 8 bases removed from V and 7 bases from J, the gap between germline ends came to 18 bases. This CDR3 contains 15 residues. In germline, CDR1 is MNHEY, CDR2 SMNVEV (reference sequence). CDR3 bases: TGTGCCAGCGGGGGGGGGCAGGGTCGGAATTCACCCCTCCACTTT. Protein sequence: CASGGGQGRNSPLHF.